Listed below are T cell receptor beta chains from one sample, sequenced in a study of liver allograft versus peripheral blood T cells. TCRdb fed the reads into MiXCR, producing one record per CDR3 protein. Here the sample table reports several distinct CDR3 sequences. The receptors here all came from a human patient who had a liver transplant. The graft donor may account for some of the T cells. The CDR3 runs from the conserved cysteine through the conserved F or W. Each record gives: J gene, V gene, D gene, clone size, CDR3 DNA, CDR3 protein. D genes are given only for firm matches. Size tells how often a clone was seen, or its class if it is expanded.

J: TRBJ1-2
V: TRBV6-5
D: NA
size: hyperexpanded
DNA: TGTGCCAGCAGTTACAGGGGGACAAACTATGGCTACACCTTC
CDR3: CASSYRGTNYGYTF